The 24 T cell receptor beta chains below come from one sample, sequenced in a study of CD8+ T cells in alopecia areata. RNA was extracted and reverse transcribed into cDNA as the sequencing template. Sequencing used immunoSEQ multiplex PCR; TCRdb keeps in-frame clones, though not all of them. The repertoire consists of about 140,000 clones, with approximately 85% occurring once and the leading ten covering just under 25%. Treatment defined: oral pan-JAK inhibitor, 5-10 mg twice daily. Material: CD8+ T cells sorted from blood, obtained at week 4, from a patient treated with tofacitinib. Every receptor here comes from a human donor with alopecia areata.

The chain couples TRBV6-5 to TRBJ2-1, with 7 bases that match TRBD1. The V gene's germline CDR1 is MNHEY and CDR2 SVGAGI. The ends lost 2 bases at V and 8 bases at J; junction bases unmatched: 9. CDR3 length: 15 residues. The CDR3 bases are TGTGCCAGCAGTTACGGGGACAGAAGATTGTATGAGCAGTTCTTC. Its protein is CASSYGDRRLYEQFF.

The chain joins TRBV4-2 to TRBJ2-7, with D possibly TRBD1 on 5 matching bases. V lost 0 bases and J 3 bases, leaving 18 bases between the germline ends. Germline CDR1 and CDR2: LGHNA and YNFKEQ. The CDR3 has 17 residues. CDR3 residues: CASSQDGYRQGDYEQYF. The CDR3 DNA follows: TGTGCCAGCAGCCAAGATGGGTATCGGCAGGGTGACTACGAGCAGTACTTC.

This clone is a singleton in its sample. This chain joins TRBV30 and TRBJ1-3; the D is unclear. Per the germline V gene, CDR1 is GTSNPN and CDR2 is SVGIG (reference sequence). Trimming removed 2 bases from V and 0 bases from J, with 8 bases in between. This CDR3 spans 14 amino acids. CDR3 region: CAWSSVGSGNTIYF. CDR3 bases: TGTGCCTGGAGTTCGGTGGGCTCTGGAAACACCATATATTTT.

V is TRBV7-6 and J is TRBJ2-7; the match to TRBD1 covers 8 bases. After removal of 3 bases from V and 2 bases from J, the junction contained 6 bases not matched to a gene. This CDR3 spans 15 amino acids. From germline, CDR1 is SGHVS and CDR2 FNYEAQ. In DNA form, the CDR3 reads TGTGCCAGCAGCTTCGGACAGGGACCTCCCTACGAGCAGTACTTC. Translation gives CASSFGQGPPYEQYF.

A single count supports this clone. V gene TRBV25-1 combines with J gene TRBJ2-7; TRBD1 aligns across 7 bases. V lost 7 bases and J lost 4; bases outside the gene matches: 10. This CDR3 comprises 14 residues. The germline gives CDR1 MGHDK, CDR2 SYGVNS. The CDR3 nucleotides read TGTGCCAGCAAAATCACAGGGGAGATTTACGAGCAGTACTTC. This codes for CASKITGEIYEQYF.

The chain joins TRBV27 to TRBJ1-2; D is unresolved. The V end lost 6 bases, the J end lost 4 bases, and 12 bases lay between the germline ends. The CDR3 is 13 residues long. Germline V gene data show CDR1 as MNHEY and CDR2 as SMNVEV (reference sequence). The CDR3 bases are TGTGCCAGCAGATTAAACGCGCTCTATGGCTACACCTTC. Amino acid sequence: CASRLNALYGYTF.

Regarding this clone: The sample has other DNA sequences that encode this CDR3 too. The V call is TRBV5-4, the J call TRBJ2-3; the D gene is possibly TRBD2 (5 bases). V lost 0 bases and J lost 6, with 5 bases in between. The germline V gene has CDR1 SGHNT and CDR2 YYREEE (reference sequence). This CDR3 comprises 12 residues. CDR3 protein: CASSLGGDTQYF. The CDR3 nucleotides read TGTGCCAGCAGCTTGGGCGGGGATACGCAGTATTTT.

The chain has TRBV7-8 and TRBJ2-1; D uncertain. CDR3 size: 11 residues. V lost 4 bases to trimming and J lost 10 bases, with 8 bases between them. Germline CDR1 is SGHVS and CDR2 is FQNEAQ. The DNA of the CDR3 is TGTGCCAGCAGCTCCTTAGGGGAGCAGTTCTTC. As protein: CASSSLGEQFF. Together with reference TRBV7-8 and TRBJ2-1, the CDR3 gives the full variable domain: GAGVSQSPRYKVAKRGQDVALRCDPISGHVSLFWYQQALGQGPEFLTYFQNEAQLDKSGLPSDRFFAERPEGSVSTLKIQRTQQEDSAVYLCASSSLGEQFFGPGTRLTVL.

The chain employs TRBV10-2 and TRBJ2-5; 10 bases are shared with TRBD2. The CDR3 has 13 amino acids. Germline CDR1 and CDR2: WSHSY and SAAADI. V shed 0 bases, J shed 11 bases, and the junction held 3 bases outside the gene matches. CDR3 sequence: CASSESAGGSQYF. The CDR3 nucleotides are TGCGCCAGCAGTGAGTCAGCGGGGGGGTCGCAGTACTTC.

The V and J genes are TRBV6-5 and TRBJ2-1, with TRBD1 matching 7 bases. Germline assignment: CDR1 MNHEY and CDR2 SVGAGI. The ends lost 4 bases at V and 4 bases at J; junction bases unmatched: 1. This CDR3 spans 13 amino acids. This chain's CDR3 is CASSSGQYNEQFF. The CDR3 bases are TGTGCCAGCAGTTCGGGACAGTACAATGAGCAGTTCTTC.

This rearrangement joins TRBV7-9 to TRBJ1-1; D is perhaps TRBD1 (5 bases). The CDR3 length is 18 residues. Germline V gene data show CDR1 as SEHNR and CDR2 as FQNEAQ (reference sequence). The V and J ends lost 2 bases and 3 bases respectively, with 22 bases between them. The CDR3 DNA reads TGTGCCAGCAGCTTACGGGGAGGCGTAGGGGTTGGGGACACTGAAGCTTTCTTT. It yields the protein CASSLRGGVGVGDTEAFF. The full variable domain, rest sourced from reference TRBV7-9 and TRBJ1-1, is DTGVSQNPRHKITKRGQNVTFRCDPISEHNRLYWYRQTLGQGPEFLTYFQNEAQLEKSRLLSDRFSAERPKGSFSTLEIQRTEQGDSAMYLCASSLRGGVGVGDTEAFFGQGTRLTVV.

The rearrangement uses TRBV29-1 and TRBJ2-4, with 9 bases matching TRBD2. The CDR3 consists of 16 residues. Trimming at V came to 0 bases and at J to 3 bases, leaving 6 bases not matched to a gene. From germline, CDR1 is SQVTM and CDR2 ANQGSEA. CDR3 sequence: CSVEDLRRGGKNIQYF. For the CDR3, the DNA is TGCAGCGTTGAAGATCTTAGGCGGGGGGGCAAAAACATTCAGTACTTC.

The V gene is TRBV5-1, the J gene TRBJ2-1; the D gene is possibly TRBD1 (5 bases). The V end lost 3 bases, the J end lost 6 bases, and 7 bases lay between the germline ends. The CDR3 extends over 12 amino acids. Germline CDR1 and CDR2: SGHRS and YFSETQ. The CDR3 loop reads CASSSDINEQFF. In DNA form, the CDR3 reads TGCGCCAGCAGCTCGGACATCAATGAGCAGTTCTTC.

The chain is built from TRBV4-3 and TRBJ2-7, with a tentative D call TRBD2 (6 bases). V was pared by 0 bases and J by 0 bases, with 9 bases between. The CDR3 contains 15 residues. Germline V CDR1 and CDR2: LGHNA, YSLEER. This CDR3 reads CASSQEEGVSYEQYF. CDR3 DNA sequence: TGCGCCAGCAGCCAAGAGGAGGGAGTCTCCTACGAGCAGTACTTC.

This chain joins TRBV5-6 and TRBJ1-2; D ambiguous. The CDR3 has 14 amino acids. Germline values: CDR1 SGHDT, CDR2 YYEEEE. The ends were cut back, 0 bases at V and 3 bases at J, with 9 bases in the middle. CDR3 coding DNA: TGTGCCAGCAGCTTGGCCTCAGAATACTATGGCTACACCTTC. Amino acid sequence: CASSLASEYYGYTF.

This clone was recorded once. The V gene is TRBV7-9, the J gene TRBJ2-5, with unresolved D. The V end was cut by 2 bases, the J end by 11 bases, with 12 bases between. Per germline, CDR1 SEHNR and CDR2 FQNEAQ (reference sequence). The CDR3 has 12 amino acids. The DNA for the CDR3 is TGTGCCAGCAGCTTACCGGCGGCCCCTCAGTACTTC. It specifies CASSLPAAPQYF.

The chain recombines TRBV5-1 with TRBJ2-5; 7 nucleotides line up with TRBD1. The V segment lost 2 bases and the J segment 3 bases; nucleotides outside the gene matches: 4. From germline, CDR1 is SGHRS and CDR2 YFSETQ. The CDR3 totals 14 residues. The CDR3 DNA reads TGCGCCAGCAGCTTTTACGGGACAGAAGAGACCCAGTACTTC. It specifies CASSFYGTEETQYF.

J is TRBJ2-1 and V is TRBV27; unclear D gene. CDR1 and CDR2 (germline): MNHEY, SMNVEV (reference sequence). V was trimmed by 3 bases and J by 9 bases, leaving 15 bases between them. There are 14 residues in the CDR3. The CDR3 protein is CASSFAVLLAEQFF. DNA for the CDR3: TGTGCCAGCAGTTTCGCGGTTCTCTTGGCTGAGCAGTTCTTC.

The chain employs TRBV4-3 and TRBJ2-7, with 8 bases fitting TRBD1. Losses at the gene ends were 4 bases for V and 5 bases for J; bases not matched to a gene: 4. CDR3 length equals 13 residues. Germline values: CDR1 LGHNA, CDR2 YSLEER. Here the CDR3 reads CASSPDRGHEQYF. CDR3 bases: TGCGCCAGCAGCCCCGACAGGGGACACGAGCAGTACTTC.

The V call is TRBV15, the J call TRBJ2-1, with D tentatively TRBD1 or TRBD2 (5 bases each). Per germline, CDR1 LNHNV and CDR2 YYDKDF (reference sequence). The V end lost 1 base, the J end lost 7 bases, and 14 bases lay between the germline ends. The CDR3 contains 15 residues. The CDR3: CATSRVWQGDNEQFF. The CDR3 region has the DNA TGTGCCACCAGCAGAGTGTGGCAGGGAGATAATGAGCAGTTCTTC.

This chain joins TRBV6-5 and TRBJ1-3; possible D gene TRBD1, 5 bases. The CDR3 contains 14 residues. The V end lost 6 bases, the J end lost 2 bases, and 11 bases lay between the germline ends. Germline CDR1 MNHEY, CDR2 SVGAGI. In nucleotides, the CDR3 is TGTGCCAGCAGACGGGGGGGACCTGGAAACACCATATATTTT. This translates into CASRRGGPGNTIYF.

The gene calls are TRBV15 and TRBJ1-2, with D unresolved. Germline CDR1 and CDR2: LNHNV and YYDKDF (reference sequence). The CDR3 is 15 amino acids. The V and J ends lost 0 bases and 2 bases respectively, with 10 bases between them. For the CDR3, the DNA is TGTGCCACCAGCAGAGATACAGAGCAAAACTATGGCTACACCTTC. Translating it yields CATSRDTEQNYGYTF.

CDR3 region: CATIPSAGVYEQYF. The CDR3 DNA is TGTGCCACGATTCCATCGGCGGGAGTCTACGAGCAGTACTTC. The chain is built from TRBV30 and TRBJ2-7; 7 positions match TRBD2. Trimming took 8 bases from V and 3 from J; bases not matched to a gene: 13. The CDR3 covers 14 residues. Germline V gene sequence: CDR1 GTSNPN, CDR2 SVGIG (reference sequence). The full variable domain, rest sourced from reference TRBV30 and TRBJ2-7, is SQTIHQWPATLVQPVGSPLSLECTVEGTSNPNLYWYRQAAGRGLQLLFYSVGIGQISSEVPQNLSASRPQDRQFILSSKKLLLSDSGFYLCATIPSAGVYEQYFGPGTRLTVT.

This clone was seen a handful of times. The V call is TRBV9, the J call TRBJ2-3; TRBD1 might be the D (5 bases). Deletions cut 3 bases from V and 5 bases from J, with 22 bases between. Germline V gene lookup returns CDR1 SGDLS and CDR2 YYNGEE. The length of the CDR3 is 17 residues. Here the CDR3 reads CASSGGRVSVARDTQYF. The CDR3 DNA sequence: TGTGCCAGCAGCGGGGGCCGAGTGAGCGTCGCGAGAGATACGCAGTATTTT.